Each of the 17 T cell receptor beta chains below was sequenced from the same sample in a study of OX40 agonist ivuxolimab in advanced cancers. Some clones are missing from TCRdb's copy, which holds only in-frame ones; the method was immunoSEQ multiplex PCR. The sample lists 60,000 to 90,000 clones; approximately 84% were seen once. The sample was CD4+ or CD8+ T cells sorted from blood, taken in a trial of the OX40 agonist ivuxolimab. The source of these receptors is an adult with an advanced solid tumor such as melanoma, head and neck, liver or kidney cancer.

This chain uses TRBV11-3 with TRBJ1-1; D gene unclear. Germline-derived CDR1 and CDR2 are SGHNT and YENEEA. The length of the CDR3 is 14 residues. The V and J ends lost 1 base and 7 bases respectively, with 13 bases between them. The CDR3 nucleotides read TGTGCCAGCAGCTTAGTTGCGGGTATCGGTGAAGCTTTCTTT. As protein: CASSLVAGIGEAFF.

V usage is TRBV25-1 and J usage is TRBJ1-2; D gene ambiguous. Germline lookup yields CDR1 MGHDK and CDR2 SYGVNS. CDR3 size: 13 residues. Trimming shortened V by 6 bases and J by 0 bases, and 8 bases separated the two germline ends. The CDR3 region is CASRTGTNYGYTF. The CDR3 coding sequence is TGTGCCAGCAGGACCGGAACTAACTATGGCTACACCTTC.

The rearrangement joins TRBV11-2 to TRBJ2-1; D gene uncertain. Looked up from germline, CDR1 is SGHAT and CDR2 is FQNNGV. This CDR3 is 13 amino acids long. The V gene lost 0 bases and the J gene lost 8 bases, with 8 bases spanning the gap. The DNA for the CDR3 is TGTGCCAGCAGCTTAGATTCGGTACATGAGCAGTTCTTC. As protein: CASSLDSVHEQFF.

The J gene is TRBJ1-5, the V gene TRBV2, with 8 positions matching TRBD1. Losses at the gene ends were 7 bases for V and 6 bases for J; bases not matched to a gene: 8. The germline CDR1 and CDR2 sequences are SNHLY and FYNNEI. CDR3 length: 14 amino acids. The CDR3 DNA reads TGTGCCAGCACCAGGACAGGGCAGGGTCAGCCCCAGCATTTT. Amino acids: CASTRTGQGQPQHF.

This rearrangement joins TRBV6-1 to TRBJ2-7; 11 bases match TRBD1. In germline, CDR1 is MNHNS, CDR2 SASEGT. J lost 4 bases, V lost 4 bases, and 6 bases had no gene match. The CDR3 sequence is 15 residues long. CDR3 loop: CASSAGQGGIYEQYV. CDR3 nucleotide sequence: TGTGCCAGCAGTGCGGGACAGGGGGGTATTTACGAGCAGTACGTC.

Remarks on this clone: One end of the junction is discordant with germline, which a read error may explain. This sequence joins TRBV7-2 and TRBJ1-2, with 8 bases aligning to TRBD1. Per the germline V gene, CDR1 is SGHTA and CDR2 is FQGNSA. CDR3 length equals 13 residues. CDR3 nucleotide sequence: TGTGCCAGCAGCTTAGGCAGTGGGACAGGCTGCACCTTC. This sequence encodes CASSLGSGTGCTF.

Only a few counts were recorded for this clone. The chain is built from TRBV30 and TRBJ1-3; tentative D call: TRBD1 (5 bases). The ends were cut back, 4 bases at V and 0 bases at J, with 13 bases in the middle. CDR1 GTSNPN and CDR2 SVGIG come from the germline V gene (reference sequence). The CDR3 has 15 amino acids. This CDR3 reads CAWNSRALSGNTIYF. The CDR3 bases are TGTGCCTGGAACTCCAGGGCCCTCTCTGGAAACACCATATATTTT. The variable domain in full, with the rest retrieved from reference TRBV30 and TRBJ1-3, is SQTIHQWPATLVQPVGSPLSLECTVEGTSNPNLYWYRQAAGRGLQLLFYSVGIGQISSEVPQNLSASRPQDRQFILSSKKLLLSDSGFYLCAWNSRALSGNTIYFGEGSWLTVV.

J is TRBJ1-2 and V is TRBV30; possible D gene TRBD1, 5 bases. This CDR3 region has 14 residues. Germline values: CDR1 GTSNPN, CDR2 SVGIG (reference sequence). The V and J ends lost 7 bases and 8 bases respectively, with 23 bases between them. CDR3 loop: CASTPGGFRMGYTF. CDR3 nucleotide sequence: TGTGCCTCCACCCCCGGGGGATTCCGAATGGGCTACACCTTC.

V usage is TRBV7-8 and J usage is TRBJ2-3, with D perhaps matching TRBD2 (5 bases). The V gene's germline CDR1 is SGHVS and CDR2 FQNEAQ. The CDR3 totals 15 residues. V dropped 1 base and J dropped 2 bases, with 10 bases sitting between them. The CDR3 bases are TGTGCCAGCAGCTTAGGGAGGCGGCCCACAGATACGCAGTATTTT. It codes for CASSLGRRPTDTQYF.

This clone was seen a few times. CDR3 sequence reads: CASRAGGGRNQPQHF. The CDR3 region has the DNA TGTGCCAGCAGAGCAGGAGGAGGTAGGAATCAGCCCCAGCATTTT. The chain has TRBV6-1 and TRBJ1-5, with no clear D. CDR1 and CDR2 from the germline V gene are MNHNS and SASEGT. The CDR3 loop spans 15 amino acids. Trimming took 6 bases from V and 4 from J, leaving 16 bases between them.

The chain joins TRBV7-3 to TRBJ2-2, with D uncertain. Deletions cut 2 bases from V and 4 bases from J, with 11 bases between. CDR1 and CDR2 (germline): SGHTA, FQGTGA. The CDR3 totals 15 residues. The CDR3 DNA reads as TGTGCCAGCAGCTTAGACGGTCTGGCCACCGGGGAGCTGTTTTTT. Protein sequence: CASSLDGLATGELFF.

The V call is TRBV30, the J call TRBJ1-4; D unclear. Germline V CDR1 and CDR2: GTSNPN, SVGIG (reference sequence). V was shortened by 0 bases and J by 3 bases, with 11 bases between the two germline ends. The CDR3 is 15 amino acids. The CDR3 DNA reads as TGTGCCTGGAGTGTAGGGTTAGCGCCTAATGAAAAACTGTTTTTT. It translates to CAWSVGLAPNEKLFF.

V and J are TRBV28 and TRBJ1-1; 8 bases agree with TRBD1. Trimming took 5 bases from V and 7 from J; bases not matched to a gene: 9. The CDR3 is 14 residues long. Germline V gene lookup returns CDR1 MDHEN and CDR2 SYDVKM. As DNA, the CDR3 is TGTGCCAGCAGTCTAACAGGGGGACAGCTTGAAGCTTTCTTT. Its protein is CASSLTGGQLEAFF.

This chain connects TRBV6-1 to TRBJ2-4, with 13 bases lining up with TRBD2. The V segment lost 1 base and the J segment 0 bases; nucleotides outside the gene matches: 6. The CDR3 spans 19 residues. In germline, CDR1 is MNHNS, CDR2 SASEGT. CDR3 loop: CASSEEWTSGGKAKNIQYF. The CDR3 region has the DNA TGTGCCAGCAGTGAAGAGTGGACTAGCGGGGGCAAAGCCAAAAACATTCAGTACTTC.

This clone has more than one count but fewer than ten. The gene calls are TRBV14 and TRBJ2-3; 8 nucleotides align to TRBD2. The V and J ends lost 4 bases and 5 bases, in that order; junction bases with no gene match: 11. This CDR3 comprises 16 residues. CDR1 and CDR2 from the germline V gene are SGHDN and FVKESK. The CDR3 sequence is CASSPRSGSRVDTQYF. As DNA, the CDR3 is TGTGCCAGCAGCCCTCGAAGCGGGAGTAGAGTAGATACGCAGTATTTT.

The chain couples TRBV19 to TRBJ2-2; D gene uncertain. Trimming removed 7 bases from V and 0 bases from J, with 15 bases in between. Germline CDR1 is LNHDA and CDR2 is SQIVND (reference sequence). The CDR3 extends over 16 amino acids. The CDR3 loop is CASKNVGRANTGELFF. CDR3 in DNA: TGTGCCAGTAAAAATGTAGGAAGGGCGAACACCGGGGAGCTGTTTTTT. The full variable domain, in which reference TRBV19 and TRBJ2-2 provide the parts outside the CDR3, is DGGITQSPKYLFRKEGQNVTLSCEQNLNHDAMYWYRQDPGQGLRLIYYSQIVNDFQKGDIAEGYSVSREKKESFPLTVTSAQKNPTAFYLCASKNVGRANTGELFFGEGSRLTVL.

The table lists this clone with a count of one. CDR3 amino acids: CASSRTEQYGYTF. The CDR3 nucleotides read TGTGCCAGCAGCCGGACAGAGCAGTATGGCTACACCTTC. This chain links TRBV6-1 with TRBJ1-2; TRBD1 is a possible D gene (6 bases). With 6 bases removed from V and 5 bases from J, the gap between germline ends came to 13 bases. Germline assignment: CDR1 MNHNS and CDR2 SASEGT. This CDR3 comprises 13 residues.